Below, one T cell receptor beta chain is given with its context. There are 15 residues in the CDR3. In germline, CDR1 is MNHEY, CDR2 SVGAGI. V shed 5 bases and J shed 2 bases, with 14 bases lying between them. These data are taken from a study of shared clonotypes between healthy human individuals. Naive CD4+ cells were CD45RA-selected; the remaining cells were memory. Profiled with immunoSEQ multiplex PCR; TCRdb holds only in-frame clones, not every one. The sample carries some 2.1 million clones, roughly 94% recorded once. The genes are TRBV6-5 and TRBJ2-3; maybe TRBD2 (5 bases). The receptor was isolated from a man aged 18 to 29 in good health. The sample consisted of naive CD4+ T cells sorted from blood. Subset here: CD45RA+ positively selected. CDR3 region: CASSPGGAHTDTQYF. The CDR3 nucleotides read TGTGCCAGCAGTCCCGGAGGCGCCCACACAGATACGCAGTATTTT.